This entry lists 16 T cell receptor beta chains sequenced from one sample in a study of T-cell memory formation after mild COVID-19 (dated by TCRdb to the early 2020s). The library came from 5' RACE. The sequencer listed for this sample is Illumina NovaSeq 6000. TCRdb itself trimmed the public reads at Q25 with fastp, ran MiXCR and retained productive beta chains. One record per CDR3 amino acid sequence lists the most common genes and DNA. The sample yields approximately 480,000 distinct CDR3 sequences; 15% to 20% were counted once. The top ten hold about 12% of the sample. Material for sequencing was PBMCs or a T cell subset sorted from them (not recorded which). The receptors come from an adult woman who had mild COVID-19 (a few samples of this study predate the infection). The sample titles of this study are shuffled in the database, so cell type and time point are left out; the donor was told from shared clones.

V and J are TRBV20-1 and TRBJ2-2, with TRBD1 matching over 8 bases. Germline-derived CDR1 and CDR2 are DFQATT and SNEGSKA (reference sequence). Trimming took 0 bases from V and 4 from J; bases not matched to a gene: 10. This CDR3 has 17 amino acids. The CDR3 protein is CSARDPGHRGSTGELFF. The CDR3 DNA sequence: TGCAGTGCTAGAGATCCCGGCCACAGGGGGTCCACCGGGGAGCTGTTTTTT.

In DNA, the CDR3 is TGTGCCAGCACTTCCAGCGGGAGGGCGGGGGAGACCCAGTACTTC. Protein product: CASTSSGRAGETQYF. The chain joins TRBV6-5 to TRBJ2-5; 10 bases fit TRBD2. The ends lost 7 bases at V and 5 bases at J; junction bases unmatched: 10. Germline V lookup: CDR1 MNHEY, CDR2 SVGAGI. The CDR3 has 15 amino acids.

The genes are TRBV9 and TRBJ2-7; TRBD1 might be the D (6 bases). Germline values: CDR1 SGDLS, CDR2 YYNGEE. V was pared by 3 bases and J by 4 bases, with 17 bases between. CDR3 length equals 15 residues. The CDR3 nucleotides are TGTGCCAGCAGCGCCGGTGGGGGCAGTTGGTACGAGCAGTACTTC. This gives the protein CASSAGGGSWYEQYF.

This clonotype was observed at least ten times. The rearrangement joins TRBV2 to TRBJ1-5, with 9 bases that match TRBD1. J was trimmed by 5 bases and V by 6 bases; bases with no gene match: 5. In germline, CDR1 is SNHLY, CDR2 FYNNEI. This CDR3 is built from 14 residues. The CDR3 spells CASRRGQGYQPQHF. Here the CDR3 DNA reads TGTGCCAGCAGAAGGGGACAGGGATATCAGCCCCAGCATTTT.

This clonotype occurred a few times. V and J are TRBV7-2 and TRBJ1-2, with TRBD1 as a possible D gene (6 bases). CDR3 length equals 15 residues. Trimming took 3 bases from V and 0 from J, leaving 11 bases between them. Germline lookup yields CDR1 SGHTA and CDR2 FQGNSA. The CDR3 spells CASSLAGTPNYGYTF. The CDR3 DNA sequence: TGTGCCAGCAGCTTGGCCGGGACACCTAACTATGGCTACACCTTC.

In DNA form, the CDR3 reads TGTGCCAGTATAGGGTCTGGGGCCAACGTCCTGACTTTC. Protein: CASIGSGANVLTF. The chain employs TRBV19 and TRBJ2-6; no reliable D call. Germline CDR1 and CDR2: LNHDA and SQIVND (reference sequence). V lost 7 bases and J lost 1, with 5 bases in between. There are 13 residues in the CDR3. The full variable domain, with the rest looked up from reference TRBV19 and TRBJ2-6, is DGGITQSPKYLFRKEGQNVTLSCEQNLNHDAMYWYRQDPGQGLRLIYYSQIVNDFQKGDIAEGYSVSREKKESFPLTVTSAQKNPTAFYLCASIGSGANVLTFGAGSRLTVL.

The rearrangement joins TRBV7-2 to TRBJ1-1; D is undetermined. Germline CDR1 is SGHTA and CDR2 is FQGNSA. V lost 3 bases and J lost 11, with 13 bases in between. The length of the CDR3 is 12 residues. The CDR3 DNA follows: TGTGCCAGCAGCTTGGTACGGCCAGGTGCTTTCTTT. This gives the protein CASSLVRPGAFF. Full variable domain (remainder filled in from reference TRBV7-2 and TRBJ1-1): GAGVSQSPSNKVTEKGKDVELRCDPISGHTALYWYRQSLGQGLEFLIYFQGNSAPDKSGLPSDRFSAERTGGSVSTLTIQRTQQEDSAVYLCASSLVRPGAFFGQGTRLTVV.

A few counts support this clonotype. J is TRBJ2-1 and V is TRBV4-1; D might be TRBD2 (6 bases). Looked up from germline, CDR1 is MGHRA and CDR2 is YSYEKL. Trimming left V 6 bases short and J 8 bases short, with 20 bases between. This CDR3 region has 15 residues. This CDR3 is CASSPTQTSSYEQFF. CDR3 in DNA: TGCGCCAGCAGTCCCACCCAGACTAGTAGCTATGAGCAGTTCTTC.

Points on this clonotype: The junction shows a germline mismatch at one end, possibly a read error. V is TRBV7-9 and J is TRBJ1-1; D unclear. The CDR3 runs to 11 residues. Germline V gene data show CDR1 as SEHNR and CDR2 as FQNEAQ (reference sequence). The CDR3 loop is CASSLAVGEPF. The DNA for the CDR3 is TGTGCCAGCAGCTTAGCGGTGGGAGAACCTTTT.

V and J are TRBV4-1 and TRBJ2-3; a weak D match, TRBD1 (7 bases). The germline V gene encodes CDR1 MGHRA and CDR2 YSYEKL. Trimming left V 0 bases short and J 3 bases short, with 19 bases between. The CDR3 runs 18 residues. The CDR3 protein is CASSQDGSGAGGTDTQYF. In DNA, the CDR3 is TGCGCCAGCAGCCAAGATGGCTCCGGAGCAGGGGGGACAGATACGCAGTATTTT.

V gene TRBV27 combines with J gene TRBJ2-7, with TRBD2 as a possible D gene (7 bases). Germline values: CDR1 MNHEY, CDR2 SMNVEV (reference sequence). This CDR3 contains 15 residues. V shed 4 bases and J shed 4 bases, with 17 bases lying between them. This CDR3 reads CASSWGSGGWYEQYF. CDR3 coding DNA: TGTGCCAGCAGTTGGGGATCGGGGGGCTGGTACGAGCAGTACTTC.

This clonotype came up a few times. The chain links TRBV2 to TRBJ2-7; weak D call: TRBD2 (7 bases). CDR1 is SNHLY, CDR2 FYNNEI, per germline. V lost 9 bases, J lost 0 bases, and 15 bases lay in between. The CDR3 has 14 residues. The CDR3 bases are TGTGCCAGAGGGGGGGTGGCTGGCTCCTACGAGCAGTACTTC. It yields the protein CARGGVAGSYEQYF.

V usage is TRBV7-2 and J usage is TRBJ2-2; no reliable D call. Germline values: CDR1 SGHTA, CDR2 FQGNSA. V lost 6 bases, J lost 6 bases, and 11 bases lay in between. There are 13 residues in the CDR3. The CDR3, as DNA: TGTGCCAGCAGTTCGTATCGTCCCGGGGAGCTGTTTTTT. Its protein is CASSSYRPGELFF.

This clonotype was counted a few times. V is TRBV9 and J is TRBJ2-2; TRBD2 matches 9 bases. Germline V gene data show CDR1 as SGDLS and CDR2 as YYNGEE. The CDR3 covers 14 residues. Unmatched junction bases numbered 2, after V lost 3 bases and J lost 5 bases. CDR3 in DNA: TGTGCCAGCAGCGCCACTAGCGGGACCGGGGAGCTGTTTTTT. Residues: CASSATSGTGELFF. The complete variable domain, with remaining parts taken from reference TRBV9 and TRBJ2-2, reads DSGVTQTPKHLITATGQRVTLRCSPRSGDLSVYWYQQSLDQGLQFLIQYYNGEERAKGNILERFSAQQFPDLHSELNLSSLELGDSALYFCASSATSGTGELFFGEGSRLTVL.

In its sample, this clonotype was seen a few times. The rearrangement joins TRBV12-3 or TRBV12-4 to TRBJ2-7; 8 bases map to TRBD1. Losses at the gene ends were 2 bases for V and 6 bases for J; bases not matched to a gene: 12. The CDR3 is 16 residues long. In DNA, the CDR3 is TGTGCCAGCAGTTTATTACCAGGGGGCGAAGGAGGCGAGCAGTACTTC. As protein: CASSLLPGGEGGEQYF.

J is TRBJ2-7 and V is TRBV7-2, with D possibly being TRBD1 (6 bases). The germline V gene encodes CDR1 SGHTA and CDR2 FQGNSA. The ends were cut back, 5 bases at V and 2 bases at J, with 19 bases in the middle. The CDR3 has 16 residues. The CDR3 reads CASSLLANRATYEQYF. CDR3 in DNA: TGTGCCAGCAGCCTCCTAGCAAACAGGGCAACCTACGAGCAGTACTTC.